This T cell receptor beta chain was obtained from a study of control samples from healthy donors and cancer patients. The CDR3 has 15 residues. Per the germline V gene, CDR1 is SGDLS and CDR2 is YYNGEE. The germline V and J ends were trimmed by 3 bases and 4 bases, with 16 bases remaining between them. Clones were sequenced by immunoSEQ multiplex PCR, and TCRdb holds only the in-frame ones, with some missing. The sample holds about 36,000 clones; 80% to 95% are singletons and the top ten take 1.5% to 2%. This TCR derives from a man aged 35-49 years with colorectal cancer. The chain uses TRBV9 and TRBJ1-1, with D tentatively TRBD1 (6 bases). Sequencing was performed on PBMCs. The CDR3 region has the DNA TGTGCCAGCAGCGAGGACCAGGGGCCGGGCACTGAAGCTTTCTTT. Translation gives CASSEDQGPGTEAFF.